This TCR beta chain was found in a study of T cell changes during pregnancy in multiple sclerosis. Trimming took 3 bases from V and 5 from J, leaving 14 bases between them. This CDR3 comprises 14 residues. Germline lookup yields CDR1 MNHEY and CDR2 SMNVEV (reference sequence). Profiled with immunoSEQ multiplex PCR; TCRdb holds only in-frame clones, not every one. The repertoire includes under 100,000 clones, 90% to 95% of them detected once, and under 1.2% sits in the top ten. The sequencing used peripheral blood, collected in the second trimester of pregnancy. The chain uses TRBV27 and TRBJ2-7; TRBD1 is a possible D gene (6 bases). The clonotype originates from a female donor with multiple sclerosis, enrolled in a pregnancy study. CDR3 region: CASSFRGLSDEQYF. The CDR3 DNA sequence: TGTGCCAGCAGTTTCAGGGGTCTGAGTGACGAGCAGTACTTC.